What follows are 26 T cell receptor beta chains derived from one specimen sequenced in a study of blood T cell repertoires in COVID-19. Sequencing used immunoSEQ multiplex PCR; TCRdb keeps in-frame clones, though not all of them. The sample holds about 200,000 clones, about 78% seen once. The sample taken for sequencing was peripheral blood. All receptors come from a woman aged 70-85 years with acute or convalescent COVID-19.

This clone was detected a few times. The chain joins TRBV18 to TRBJ2-7, with 8 nucleotides matching TRBD2. V dropped 2 bases and J dropped 4; count of bases not matched to a gene: 7. This CDR3 is built from 15 residues. The germline V gene encodes CDR1 KGHSH and CDR2 LQKENI. The CDR3 region is CASSPGSGSQYEQYF. The CDR3 region has the DNA TGTGCCAGCTCACCAGGAAGCGGGAGTCAGTACGAGCAGTACTTC.

The chain couples TRBV27 to TRBJ1-4; TRBD1 might be the D (6 bases). Trimming cost V 5 bases and J 8 bases, with 15 bases left between them. CDR1 and CDR2 (germline): MNHEY, SMNVEV (reference sequence). The CDR3 consists of 14 residues. Written as DNA, the CDR3 is TGTGCCAGCAGTCGCGCAGGGGTGGGGGAAAAACTGTTTTTT. The encoded protein is CASSRAGVGEKLFF.

This clone was counted between two and nine times. This chain connects TRBV20-1 to TRBJ2-1, with 11 bases identical to TRBD2. The V and J ends lost 3 bases and 5 bases, in that order; junction bases with no gene match: 18. Germline-derived CDR1 and CDR2 are DFQATT and SNEGSKA (reference sequence). The CDR3 loop spans 19 amino acids. CDR3: CSASGLTRLWGLADNEQFF. The CDR3 DNA reads TGCAGTGCTAGTGGTTTGACCCGATTATGGGGACTAGCGGACAATGAGCAGTTCTTC.

The J gene is TRBJ1-5, the V gene TRBV2, with TRBD1 identical over 8 bases. J gave up 6 bases and V 0 bases, and 1 base lay outside the gene matches. The CDR3 is 14 residues long. Germline CDR1 is SNHLY and CDR2 is FYNNEI. The CDR3, as DNA: TGTGCCAGCAGTGAAGCCAGGGGGCCTCAGCCCCAGCATTTT. Amino acid sequence: CASSEARGPQPQHF.

The chain is built from TRBV28 and TRBJ1-3; D gene uncertain. CDR1 and CDR2 from the germline V gene are MDHEN and SYDVKM. The CDR3 contains 11 residues. V lost 5 bases to trimming and J lost 5 bases, with 4 bases between them. This CDR3 is CASSPRNTIYF. CDR3 bases: TGTGCCAGCAGTCCCAGAAACACCATATATTTT.

The rearrangement links TRBV24-1 to TRBJ2-3, with 10 bases identical to TRBD2. V shed 4 bases, J shed 4 bases, and the junction held 7 bases outside the gene matches. The CDR3 spans 16 residues. In germline, CDR1 is KGHDR, CDR2 SFDVKD. CDR3 bases: TGTGCCACCAGTGACCCCCTAGCGGGAGTGGCAGATACGCAGTATTTT. It translates to CATSDPLAGVADTQYF.

The V gene is TRBV24-1, the J gene TRBJ2-1; D perhaps matches TRBD1 (5 bases). Germline lookup yields CDR1 KGHDR and CDR2 SFDVKD. There are 14 residues in the CDR3. V lost 5 bases and J 7 bases, leaving 14 bases between the germline ends. CDR3 DNA: TGTGCCACCAGTGCCGCTCCTCCAGGGAATGAGCAGTTCTTC. Its protein product is CATSAAPPGNEQFF.

The chain is built from TRBV9 and TRBJ1-1; tentative D call: TRBD1 (5 bases). Looked up from germline, CDR1 is SGDLS and CDR2 is YYNGEE. The CDR3 has 15 residues. Trimming removed 1 base at V and 5 bases at J, with 15 bases between. The CDR3 DNA follows: TGTGCCAGCAGCGTACTGCAGGGCCTAACGACTGAAGCTTTCTTT. Its translation is CASSVLQGLTTEAFF.

A few counts support this clone. The CDR3 bases are TGTGCCAGCAGTGAGGGGGCCGCCTACGAGCAGTACTTC. Its translation: CASSEGAAYEQYF. This chain joins TRBV2 and TRBJ2-7; D is perhaps TRBD1 (6 bases). Trimming removed 3 bases at V and 2 bases at J, with 8 bases between. The germline gives CDR1 SNHLY, CDR2 FYNNEI. This CDR3 has 13 residues.

The chain combines TRBV7-8 with TRBJ2-5, with a possible D match to TRBD1 (6 bases). Germline CDR1 reads SGHVS; CDR2 reads FQNEAQ. The length of the CDR3 is 16 residues. The V gene lost 5 bases and the J gene lost 3 bases, with 19 bases spanning the gap. CDR3 coding DNA: TGTGCCAGCAGCCACCCCCGGGACACAAGAAAAGAGACCCAGTACTTC. Amino acid sequence: CASSHPRDTRKETQYF.

V gene TRBV10-3 combines with J gene TRBJ2-5, with TRBD2 matching over 11 bases. Looked up from germline, CDR1 is ENHRY and CDR2 is SYGVKD. The CDR3 length is 15 residues. Losses at the gene ends were 4 bases for V and 2 bases for J; bases not matched to a gene: 3. DNA of the CDR3: TGTGCCATCAGTGTGGGACTAGCGGAACAAGAGACCCAGTACTTC. This codes for CAISVGLAEQETQYF.

This clone appeared a single time. CDR3 DNA sequence: TGTGCCACCAGACTAGCGGGAGGTTTCGAGCAGTACTTC. It yields the protein CATRLAGGFEQYF. The rearrangement uses TRBV10-3 and TRBJ2-7, with TRBD2 matching 13 bases. V lost 10 bases and J lost 6; bases outside the gene matches: 6. Germline CDR1 reads ENHRY; CDR2 reads SYGVKD. The CDR3 runs 13 residues.

This clone has just one count. The chain uses TRBV3-1 (or the pseudogene TRBV3-2) and TRBJ1-2; no clear D gene. V shed 5 bases and J shed 8 bases, with 18 bases lying between them. This CDR3 contains 14 residues. Germline V gene data show CDR1 as LGHDT and CDR2 as YNNKEL (reference sequence). This chain's CDR3 is CASSLDFGGGGYTF. CDR3 bases: TGTGCCAGCAGCTTGGACTTTGGCGGAGGAGGCTACACCTTC.

This clone was observed once. The genes are TRBV5-1 and TRBJ1-1, with unresolved D. V was trimmed by 4 bases and J by 2 bases, leaving 12 bases between them. The CDR3 is 14 residues long. Per germline, CDR1 SGHRS and CDR2 YFSETQ. CDR3 amino acids: CASSAVFRNTEAFF. CDR3 nucleotides: TGCGCCAGCAGCGCGGTCTTCCGTAACACTGAAGCTTTCTTT.

The sample holds a few counts of this clone. The chain links TRBV10-3 to TRBJ2-7; 8 nucleotides line up with TRBD1. Germline assignment: CDR1 ENHRY and CDR2 SYGVKD. The CDR3 totals 13 residues. V gave up 2 bases and J gave up 3 bases; unmatched junction bases: 0. CDR3 coding DNA: TGTGCCATCAGTGAGACAGGGGGCTACGAGCAGTACTTC. Its protein product is CAISETGGYEQYF.

V usage is TRBV18 and J usage is TRBJ1-1; 10 nucleotides match TRBD1. The V gene's germline CDR1 is KGHSH and CDR2 LQKENI. With V trimmed by 2 bases and J by 11 bases, 8 bases remained unmatched. The CDR3 loop spans 14 amino acids. The DNA of the CDR3 is TGTGCCAGCTCACCAGCCGGGACAGGGGTACGGGCTTTCTTT. Its protein is CASSPAGTGVRAFF.

CDR3 region: CASSQQGGGYTF. The DNA of the CDR3 is TGTGCCAGCAGTCAGCAGGGAGGTGGCTACACCTTC. The V call is TRBV6-5, the J call TRBJ1-2, with D possibly TRBD1 on 5 matching bases. The V and J ends lost 5 bases and 7 bases respectively, with 11 bases between them. The CDR3 extends over 12 amino acids. Germline V lookup: CDR1 MNHEY, CDR2 SVGAGI.

CDR3: CASTPRGAIRDRTPPKEQYF. CDR3 in DNA: TGCGCCAGCACCCCCAGAGGGGCCATCCGGGACAGGACACCTCCTAAGGAGCAGTACTTC. The chain joins TRBV5-1 to TRBJ2-7; 8 bases are shared with TRBD1. The CDR3 is made up of 20 amino acids. From germline, CDR1 is SGHRS and CDR2 YFSETQ. V shed 6 bases, J shed 7 bases, and the junction held 30 bases outside the gene matches.

J is TRBJ2-1 and V is TRBV2, with 7 bases matching TRBD2. This CDR3 contains 14 residues. V lost 1 base to trimming and J lost 9 bases; unmatched junction nucleotides: 6. CDR1 and CDR2 from the germline V gene are SNHLY and FYNNEI. CDR3 sequence: CASSEVGPGGEQFF. In nucleotides, the CDR3 is TGTGCCAGCAGTGAAGTAGGGCCGGGGGGTGAGCAGTTCTTC.

V usage is TRBV2 and J usage is TRBJ2-6; D is undetermined. The V and J ends lost 7 bases and 0 bases respectively, with 7 bases between them. This CDR3 has 14 residues. Germline V gene sequence: CDR1 SNHLY, CDR2 FYNNEI. The CDR3 nucleotides are TGTGCCAGCACCGCGGCCTCTGGGGCCAACGTCCTGACTTTC. Residues: CASTAASGANVLTF.

The rearrangement uses TRBV5-1 and TRBJ2-1; 8 positions match TRBD2. Germline CDR1 reads SGHRS; CDR2 reads YFSETQ. The CDR3 spans 14 residues. Trimming took 5 bases from V and 3 from J; bases not matched to a gene: 4. The CDR3 nucleotides read TGCGCCAGCAGACCCGGGACTAGCTACAATGAGCAGTTCTTC. It encodes CASRPGTSYNEQFF.

The rearrangement links TRBV28 to TRBJ2-3, with D uncertain. With 4 bases removed from V and 0 bases from J, the gap between germline ends came to 14 bases. Germline CDR1 reads MDHEN; CDR2 reads SYDVKM. The CDR3 sequence is 16 residues long. The CDR3: CASSSPTSHSTDTQYF. CDR3 coding DNA: TGTGCCAGCAGTTCCCCCACATCCCATAGCACAGATACGCAGTATTTT.

The chain recombines TRBV11-3 with TRBJ2-3; 9 bases map to TRBD1. V dropped 5 bases and J dropped 3; count of bases not matched to a gene: 6. Per the germline V gene, CDR1 is SGHNT and CDR2 is YENEEA. CDR3 length: 15 amino acids. This CDR3 reads CASSKQTGGTDTQYF. CDR3 nucleotides: TGTGCCAGCAGCAAACAGACAGGGGGGACAGATACGCAGTATTTT. Drawing the rest from reference TRBV11-3 and TRBJ2-3, the complete variable domain is EAGVVQSPRYKIIEKKQPVAFWCNPISGHNTLYWYLQNLGQGPELLIRYENEEAVDDSQLPKDRFSAERLKGVDSTLKIQPAELGDSAVYLCASSKQTGGTDTQYFGPGTRLTVL.

A note on this clone: A read error may explain this, as a much larger clone is one base away. Other DNA sequences from this sample encode an identical CDR3 as well. The V and J genes are TRBV28 and TRBJ2-3; perhaps TRBD2 as D (6 bases). Trimming pared 3 bases from V and 1 base from J, leaving 8 bases between. Germline assignment: CDR1 MDHEN and CDR2 SYDVKM. CDR3 size: 14 residues. The DNA for the CDR3 is TGTGCCAGCAGTTTCTTAGCGGGCACAGATACGCAGTATTTT. It specifies CASSFLAGTDTQYF.

The chain recombines TRBV3-1 (or the pseudogene TRBV3-2) with TRBJ2-5; a possible D gene is TRBD2 (6 bases). Germline CDR1 and CDR2: LGHDT and YNNKEL (reference sequence). V gave up 4 bases and J gave up 5 bases, with 14 bases separating them. This CDR3 has 14 amino acids. The CDR3 DNA reads as TGTGCCAGCAGCCCCGAGACTAGGAGGGAGACCCAGTACTTC. This codes for CASSPETRRETQYF.

The chain uses TRBV3-1 (or the pseudogene TRBV3-2) and TRBJ2-5, with 7 bases matching TRBD2. The ends lost 1 base at V and 4 bases at J; junction bases unmatched: 3. This CDR3 is built from 14 residues. The germline V gene encodes CDR1 LGHDT and CDR2 YNNKEL (reference sequence). Written as DNA, the CDR3 is TGTGCCAGCAGCCAAGGGGGGGGTCCAGAGACCCAGTACTTC. Translating gives CASSQGGGPETQYF.